The present TCR beta chain was sequenced within a study of blood T cell repertoires in COVID-19. On the study more broadly: Acute and convalescent COVID-19 samples came from the United States, Italy and Spain. In each case, the material was cDNA or gDNA derived from T cells, B-cell-depleted T cells, or PBMCs.

In the original analysis: Amplified reference gene primers provided the basis for estimating nucleated cell counts. Clones were read by immunoSEQ multiplex PCR, and TCRdb kept only the in-frame ones, dropping some. V and J calls and clone size are those listed in that table; D and trimming were worked out from the DNA. The data show 250,000 or so clones, with around 87% seen just once and approximately 1.6% held by the top ten. The CDR3 consists of 18 residues. V was clipped by 2 bases and J by 0 bases; unmatched bases: 8. Germline V gives CDR1 SGHAT, CDR2 FQNNGV. This sequence was found in a woman aged 40 to 49 who had recovered from COVID-19. The sequenced sample consisted of peripheral blood. The V call is TRBV11-2, the J call TRBJ2-3; 10 bases are a match to TRBD2. DNA for the CDR3: TGTGCCAGCAGCTTATGGAGGTCGGGACTAGCGAGCACAGATACGCAGTATTTT. This sequence encodes CASSLWRSGLASTDTQYF. The variable domain in full, with the rest retrieved from reference TRBV11-2 and TRBJ2-3, is EAGVAQSPRYKIIEKRQSVAFWCNPISGHATLYWYQQILGQGPKLLIQFQNNGVVDDSQLPKDRFSAERLKGVDSTLKIQPAKLEDSAVYLCASSLWRSGLASTDTQYFGPGTRLTVL.